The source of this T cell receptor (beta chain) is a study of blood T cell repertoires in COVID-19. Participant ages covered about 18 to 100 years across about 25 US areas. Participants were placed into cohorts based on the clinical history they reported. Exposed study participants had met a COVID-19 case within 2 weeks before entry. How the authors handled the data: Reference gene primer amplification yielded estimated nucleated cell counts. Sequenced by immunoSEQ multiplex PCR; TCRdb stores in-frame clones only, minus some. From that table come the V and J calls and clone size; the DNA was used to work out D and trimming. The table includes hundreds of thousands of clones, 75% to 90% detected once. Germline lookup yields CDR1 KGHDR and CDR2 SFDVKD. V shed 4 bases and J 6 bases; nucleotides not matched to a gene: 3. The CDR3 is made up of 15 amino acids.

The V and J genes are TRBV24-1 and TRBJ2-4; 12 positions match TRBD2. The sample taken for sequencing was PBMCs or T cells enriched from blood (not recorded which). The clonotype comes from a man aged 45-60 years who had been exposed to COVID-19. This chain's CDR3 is CATSDPTSGGNIQYF. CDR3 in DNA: TGTGCCACCAGTGACCCGACTAGCGGGGGAAACATTCAGTACTTC.